One sample yielded the 17 T cell receptor beta chains listed below, sequenced in a study of cytomegalovirus exposure and HLA in healthy donors. Method: immunoSEQ multiplex PCR; TCRdb's copy keeps in-frame clones and lacks some. This sample carries about 180,000 clones, 85% of them seen once, and the ten largest clones take roughly 15%. The sequencing sample was made of PBMCs. Source of these receptors: a man aged 18-30 years in good health and CMV-seropositive.

This chain connects TRBV7-8 to TRBJ1-1; D gene ambiguous. The V gene's germline CDR1 is SGHVS and CDR2 FQNEAQ. The CDR3 runs 14 residues. V lost 7 bases and J 1 base, leaving 13 bases between the germline ends. The DNA for the CDR3 is TGTGCCAGCACCCCAGCAGGCTCGAACACTGAAGCTTTCTTT. It codes for CASTPAGSNTEAFF.

This chain joins TRBV30 and TRBJ1-2, with D perhaps matching TRBD1 (6 bases). This CDR3 contains 12 residues. The V gene lost 0 bases and the J gene lost 4 bases, with 6 bases spanning the gap. The V gene's germline CDR1 is GTSNPN and CDR2 SVGIG (reference sequence). The CDR3 sequence: CAWSVQGYGYTF. DNA of the CDR3: TGTGCCTGGAGTGTACAGGGCTATGGCTACACCTTC.

The J gene is TRBJ2-7, the V gene TRBV27, with D possibly matching TRBD2 (6 bases). V lost 6 bases and J lost 0, with 9 bases in between. Per germline, CDR1 MNHEY and CDR2 SMNVEV (reference sequence). This CDR3 is 13 amino acids long. The CDR3 DNA reads TGTGCCAGCAGGCGGGGAGACTCCTACGAGCAGTACTTC. It is translated as CASRRGDSYEQYF.

The CDR3 coding sequence is TGTGCCAGCAGCGTAGGGCTAGCGGAGGGCAATGAGCAGTTCTTC. This translates into CASSVGLAEGNEQFF. The chain is built from TRBV9 and TRBJ2-1, with 7 bases identical to TRBD2. This CDR3 spans 15 amino acids. V lost 0 bases, J lost 6 bases, and 6 bases stayed unmatched. Germline V gives CDR1 SGDLS, CDR2 YYNGEE.

V usage is TRBV28 and J usage is TRBJ2-7; 14 bases align to TRBD2. In germline, CDR1 is MDHEN, CDR2 SYDVKM. V lost 6 bases to trimming and J lost 6 bases; unmatched junction nucleotides: 7. The CDR3 extends over 15 amino acids. In DNA, the CDR3 is TGTGCCAGCAGCACACCGGGACTAGCGGGAGTCGAGCAGTACTTC. Residues: CASSTPGLAGVEQYF.

This sequence joins TRBV15 and TRBJ2-1; 11 bases are a match to TRBD2. V lost 2 bases and J lost 6; bases outside the gene matches: 6. CDR1 and CDR2 (germline): LNHNV, YYDKDF (reference sequence). The CDR3 has 16 amino acids. The CDR3 protein is CATSRRVAGGINEQFF. The CDR3 nucleotides read TGTGCCACCAGCAGACGGGTAGCGGGGGGGATCAATGAGCAGTTCTTC.

This clone has a handful of counts. The chain couples TRBV5-1 to TRBJ1-1; possible D gene TRBD1, 6 bases. The CDR3 is 13 residues long. Trimming pared 0 bases from V and 5 bases from J, leaving 8 bases between. The V gene's germline CDR1 is SGHRS and CDR2 YFSETQ. The CDR3 here is CASSLAGTTEAFF. The CDR3 bases are TGCGCCAGCAGCTTGGCCGGGACAACTGAAGCTTTCTTT.

V and J are TRBV5-6 and TRBJ2-1; weak D call: TRBD2 (5 bases). V lost 2 bases, J lost 7 bases, and 7 bases lay in between. Germline V gene lookup returns CDR1 SGHDT and CDR2 YYEEEE. The length of the CDR3 is 12 residues. CDR3 sequence (DNA): TGTGCCAGCAGCTTTGGCGGGAATGAGCAGTTCTTC. Translating gives CASSFGGNEQFF. Filled out from reference TRBV5-6 and TRBJ2-1, the complete variable domain reads DAGVTQSPTHLIKTRGQQVTLRCSPKSGHDTVSWYQQALGQGPQFIFQYYEEEERQRGNFPDRFSGHQFPNYSSELNVNALLLGDSALYLCASSFGGNEQFFGPGTRLTVL.

The rearrangement joins TRBV6-1 to TRBJ2-7; 8 nucleotides align to TRBD1. V lost 0 bases to trimming and J lost 3 bases; unmatched junction nucleotides: 1. This CDR3 spans 14 amino acids. CDR1 is MNHNS, CDR2 SASEGT, per germline. This CDR3 is CASSEAGTGYEQYF. CDR3 nucleotides: TGTGCCAGCAGTGAAGCGGGGACAGGCTACGAGCAGTACTTC.

The chain recombines TRBV30 with TRBJ2-3; perhaps TRBD2 as D (5 bases). V was cut by 5 bases and J by 3 bases, with 15 bases left in between. Germline assignment: CDR1 GTSNPN and CDR2 SVGIG (reference sequence). The CDR3 extends over 14 amino acids. The DNA for the CDR3 is TGTGCCTGGGACCCCAGTAGCGATACAGATACGCAGTATTTT. It is translated as CAWDPSSDTDTQYF.

The chain links TRBV28 to TRBJ1-2; D remains unclear. Germline lookup yields CDR1 MDHEN and CDR2 SYDVKM. Between the trimmed V and J ends, which lost 6 bases and 8 bases, there was a span of 10 bases. This CDR3 comprises 11 residues. The CDR3 nucleotides are TGTGCCAGCAGGGATTGGAGGGGCTACACCTTC. Amino acids: CASRDWRGYTF.

The rearrangement links TRBV2 to TRBJ2-3; tentative D call: TRBD2 (7 bases). V shed 6 bases and J shed 9 bases, with 22 bases lying between them. This CDR3 is 15 amino acids long. In germline, CDR1 is SNHLY, CDR2 FYNNEI. This CDR3 is CASRGASSGGGTQYF. The DNA of the CDR3 is TGTGCCAGCAGGGGGGCGTCTAGCGGAGGGGGGACGCAGTATTTT.

V and J are TRBV10-2 and TRBJ2-7, with a tentative D call TRBD1 (6 bases). The CDR3 covers 12 residues. Germline V gene sequence: CDR1 WSHSY, CDR2 SAAADI. Trimming stripped 2 bases from V and 4 bases from J, with 6 bases between. The CDR3 spells CASSETGYEQYF. The CDR3 nucleotides are TGCGCCAGCAGTGAGACAGGGTACGAGCAGTACTTC.

The chain couples TRBV5-1 to TRBJ2-3, with TRBD2 identical over 9 bases. Germline V gene data show CDR1 as SGHRS and CDR2 as YFSETQ. The CDR3 consists of 18 residues. Trimming cost V 0 bases and J 2 bases; bases outside gene matches: 10. The CDR3 coding sequence is TGCGCCAGCAGCTTGGTCGGACTAGAGCGGGGGGCCACAGATACGCAGTATTTT. It yields the protein CASSLVGLERGATDTQYF.

The chain couples TRBV7-3 to TRBJ2-3; 9 positions match TRBD1. The CDR3 contains 14 residues. Germline assignment: CDR1 SGHTA and CDR2 FQGTGA. V lost 5 bases to trimming and J lost 3 bases; unmatched junction nucleotides: 3. The CDR3 region is CASSETGGTDTQYF. For the CDR3, the DNA is TGTGCCAGCAGCGAGACAGGGGGGACAGATACGCAGTATTTT.

This clone has only a few counts. CDR3 DNA: TGTGCCAGCCGATGGACTAGCGGGGGCGAGCAGTACTTC. Translated, it gives CASRWTSGGEQYF. J is TRBJ2-7 and V is TRBV7-9; 13 nucleotides line up with TRBD2. Trimming took 8 bases from V and 6 from J; bases not matched to a gene: 4. The CDR3 covers 13 residues. Germline CDR1 and CDR2: SEHNR and FQNEAQ (reference sequence).

This clone was counted between two and nine times. The chain recombines TRBV18 with TRBJ2-7, with 9 positions matching TRBD1. Per germline, CDR1 KGHSH and CDR2 LQKENI. CDR3 length: 15 residues. V lost 0 bases and J lost 6; bases outside the gene matches: 6. CDR3 residues: CASSPPSGTGSEQYF. CDR3 nucleotide sequence: TGTGCCAGCTCACCACCGTCCGGGACAGGGAGCGAGCAGTACTTC.